This section outlines one T cell receptor beta chain sequence together with its context. These data come from a study of blood T cell repertoires in COVID-19. In germline, CDR1 is MDHEN, CDR2 SYDVKM. This CDR3 comprises 14 residues. The V end was cut by 8 bases, the J end by 5 bases, with 18 bases between. Sequencing was performed with immunoSEQ multiplex PCR; in TCRdb, only in-frame clones are kept and a portion is missing. Of approximately 110,000 clones listed, about 90% are singletons. The sequenced material came from peripheral blood. This clonotype originated in a woman in her fifties or sixties with active or convalescent COVID-19. The V call is TRBV28, the J call TRBJ1-1; D uncertain. The CDR3 DNA follows: TGTGCCAGCCTCACATCGGGGTCGAGGACTGAAGCTTTCTTT. It is translated as CASLTSGSRTEAFF.